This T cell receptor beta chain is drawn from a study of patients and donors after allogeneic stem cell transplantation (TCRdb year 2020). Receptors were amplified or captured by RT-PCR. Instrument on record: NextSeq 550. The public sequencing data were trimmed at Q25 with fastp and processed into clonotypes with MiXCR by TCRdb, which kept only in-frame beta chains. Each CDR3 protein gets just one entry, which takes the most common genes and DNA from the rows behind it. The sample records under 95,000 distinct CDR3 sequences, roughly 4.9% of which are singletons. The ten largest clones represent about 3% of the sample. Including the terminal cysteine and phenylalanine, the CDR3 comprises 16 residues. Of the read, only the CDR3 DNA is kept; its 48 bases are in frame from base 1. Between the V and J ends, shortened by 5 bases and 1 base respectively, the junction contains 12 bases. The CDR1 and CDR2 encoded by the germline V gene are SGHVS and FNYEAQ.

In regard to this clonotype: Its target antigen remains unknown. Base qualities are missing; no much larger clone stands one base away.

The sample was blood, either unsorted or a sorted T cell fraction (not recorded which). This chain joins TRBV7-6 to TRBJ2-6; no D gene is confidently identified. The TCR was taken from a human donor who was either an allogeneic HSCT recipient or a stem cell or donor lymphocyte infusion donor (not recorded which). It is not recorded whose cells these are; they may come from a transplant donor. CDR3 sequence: CASSPARVSGANVLTF. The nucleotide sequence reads TGTGCCAGCAGCCCAGCGAGAGTTTCTGGGGCCAACGTCCTGACTTTC.